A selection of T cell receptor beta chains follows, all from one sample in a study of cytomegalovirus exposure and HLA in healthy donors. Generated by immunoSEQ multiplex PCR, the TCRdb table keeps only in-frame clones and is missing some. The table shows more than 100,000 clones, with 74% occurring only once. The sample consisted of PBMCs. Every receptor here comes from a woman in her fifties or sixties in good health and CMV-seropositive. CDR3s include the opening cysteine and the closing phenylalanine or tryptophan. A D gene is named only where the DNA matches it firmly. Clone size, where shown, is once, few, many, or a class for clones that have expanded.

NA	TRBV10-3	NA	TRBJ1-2	TGTGCCATCAGTGAGAGCAACGTGAACTATGGCTACACCTTC	CAISESNVNYGYTF
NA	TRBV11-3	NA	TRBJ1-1	TGTGCCAGCAGCTTAGGCGGGGACGGCCCAGGCGAAGCTTTCTTT	CASSLGGDGPGEAFF
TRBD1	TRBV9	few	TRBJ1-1	TGTGCCAGCAGGAAGGGGGCGCGGGACACTGAAGCTTTCTTT	CASRKGARDTEAFF
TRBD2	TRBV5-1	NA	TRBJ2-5	TGCGCCAGCAGCTTGGCGGGTAGCGGGGGAGAGACCCAGTACTTC	CASSLAGSGGETQYF
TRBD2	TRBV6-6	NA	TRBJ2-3	TGTGCCAGCAGTTCTGCGGGGGTTACCACAGATACGCAGTATTTT	CASSSAGVTTDTQYF
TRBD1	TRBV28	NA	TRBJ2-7	TGTGCCAGCAGCCTGATAGGGGGCGACTCCTACGAGCAGTACTTC	CASSLIGGDSYEQYF
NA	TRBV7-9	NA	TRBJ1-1	TGTGCCAGCAGCTTAGCTGGGAGTATGAACACTGAAGCTTTCTTT	CASSLAGSMNTEAFF
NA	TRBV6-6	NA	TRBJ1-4	TGTGCCAGCATGTCGAGGGAAAAACTGTTTTTT	CASMSREKLFF
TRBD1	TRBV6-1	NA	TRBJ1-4	TGTGCCAGCCGGGACAGGGTAGGAGAAAAACTGTTTTTT	CASRDRVGEKLFF
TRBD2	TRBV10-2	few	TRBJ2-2	TGCGCCAGCAGACGGGGGGGACCGAACACCGGGGAGCTGTTTTTT	CASRRGGPNTGELFF
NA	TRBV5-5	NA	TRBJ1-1	TGTGCCAGCAGCTTCGGTCAGGGGTGGAACACTGAAGCTTTCTTT	CASSFGQGWNTEAFF
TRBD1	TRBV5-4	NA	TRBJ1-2	TGTGCCAGCAGCGAACAACAGGGGGGGAATGGTGGCTACACCTTC	CASSEQQGGNGGYTF
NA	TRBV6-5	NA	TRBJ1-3	TGTGCCAGCAGTTACTACAAAGGAGTTCCCGGCGAGTTATATTTT	CASSYYKGVPGELYF
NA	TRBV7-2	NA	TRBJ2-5	TGTGCCAGCAGCACCACTAGAGTGCAAGAGACCCAGTACTTC	CASSTTRVQETQYF
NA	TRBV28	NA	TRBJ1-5	TGTGCCAGCAGCAGTGGGGGGGAGTCGGCCCAGCATTTT	CASSSGGESAQHF
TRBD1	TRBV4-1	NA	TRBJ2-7	TGCGCCAGCAGCCAAACCGACAGGGCAAACTCCTACGAGCAGTACTTC	CASSQTDRANSYEQYF
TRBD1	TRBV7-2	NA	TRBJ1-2	TGTGCCAGCAGCTCACAGGTCACAGGGGGCTATGGCTACACCTTC	CASSSQVTGGYGYTF
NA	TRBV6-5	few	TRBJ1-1	TGTGCCAGCAGTACAGGAGGGGAAGCTTTCTTT	CASSTGGEAFF
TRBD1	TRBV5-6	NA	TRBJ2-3	TGTGCCAGCAGCCGGGACAGGGGCAAGGCAGATACGCAGTATTTT	CASSRDRGKADTQYF
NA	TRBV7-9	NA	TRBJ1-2	TGTGCCAGCAGCCGGGACACAGCGTTTAATGGCTACACCTTC	CASSRDTAFNGYTF
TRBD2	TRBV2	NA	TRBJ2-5	TGTGCCAGCACGGGGGGGCGGGAAGAGACCCAGTACTTC	CASTGGREETQYF
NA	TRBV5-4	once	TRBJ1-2	TGTGCCAGCAGCTTGGTTCAGGGGAACTATGGCTACACCTTC	CASSLVQGNYGYTF
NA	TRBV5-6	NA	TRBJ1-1	TGTGCCAGCAGCCGGGCGGGGGTATTAGGAGCTTTCTTT	CASSRAGVLGAFF
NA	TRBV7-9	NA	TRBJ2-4	TGTGCCAGCAGCTTCGCCTCCCTACGGGGAGCGGCCAAAAACATTCAGTACTTC	CASSFASLRGAAKNIQYF
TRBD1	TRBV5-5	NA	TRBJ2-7	TGTGCCAGCAGCCCGGGACAGGGGATAGACGAGCAGTACTTC	CASSPGQGIDEQYF
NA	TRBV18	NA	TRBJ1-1	TGTGCCAGCTCACTAACGGGGGGGACAACTGAAGCTTTCTTT	CASSLTGGTTEAFF
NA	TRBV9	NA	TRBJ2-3	TGTGCCAGCAGCGTGGGTCTAGTGAGCACAGATACGCAGTATTTT	CASSVGLVSTDTQYF
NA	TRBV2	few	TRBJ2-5	TGTGCCAGCAGTGCGAGCTTAAGCCAGGGGACCCAGTACTTC	CASSASLSQGTQYF
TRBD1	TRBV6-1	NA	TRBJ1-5	TGTGCCAGCAGTGAAGGGACAGGTTACAATCAGCCCCAGCATTTT	CASSEGTGYNQPQHF
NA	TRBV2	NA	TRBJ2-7	TGTGCCAGCGGTCGGACATCCTCCTACGAGCAGTACTTC	CASGRTSSYEQYF
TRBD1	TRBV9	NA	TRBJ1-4	TGTGCCGGTACAGGGGGCCTCAAGGATGAAAAACTGTTTTTT	CAGTGGLKDEKLFF
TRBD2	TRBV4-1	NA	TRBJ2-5	TGCGCCAGCAGCCAAGGAGAGCGGGGCGAGACCCAGTACTTC	CASSQGERGETQYF
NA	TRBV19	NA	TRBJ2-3	TGTGCCAGTAGCCCCAAGAGCACCACAGATACGCAGTATTTT	CASSPKSTTDTQYF
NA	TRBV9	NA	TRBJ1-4	TGTGCCAGCAGCGTAGGTAACACATTAGAAAAACTGTTTTTT	CASSVGNTLEKLFF
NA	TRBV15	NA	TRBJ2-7	TGTGCCACCAGCAGTGGACTGAATCCCAACGAGCAGTACTTC	CATSSGLNPNEQYF
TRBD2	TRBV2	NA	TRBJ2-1	TGTGCCAGCAGTCCGACTAGCCCCAATGAGCAGTTCTTC	CASSPTSPNEQFF
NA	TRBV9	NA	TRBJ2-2	TGTGCCAGCAGCGTAGTATCCGCTAATCGAGGTGGGGAGCTGTTTTTT	CASSVVSANRGGELFF
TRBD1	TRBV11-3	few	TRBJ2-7	TGTGCCAGCAGCTTATCGGGACAGGTTTACGAGCAGTACTTC	CASSLSGQVYEQYF
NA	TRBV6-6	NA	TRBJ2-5	TGTGCCAGCTCCTCGGGGGGCGCGGATCAAGAGACCCAGTACTTC	CASSSGGADQETQYF